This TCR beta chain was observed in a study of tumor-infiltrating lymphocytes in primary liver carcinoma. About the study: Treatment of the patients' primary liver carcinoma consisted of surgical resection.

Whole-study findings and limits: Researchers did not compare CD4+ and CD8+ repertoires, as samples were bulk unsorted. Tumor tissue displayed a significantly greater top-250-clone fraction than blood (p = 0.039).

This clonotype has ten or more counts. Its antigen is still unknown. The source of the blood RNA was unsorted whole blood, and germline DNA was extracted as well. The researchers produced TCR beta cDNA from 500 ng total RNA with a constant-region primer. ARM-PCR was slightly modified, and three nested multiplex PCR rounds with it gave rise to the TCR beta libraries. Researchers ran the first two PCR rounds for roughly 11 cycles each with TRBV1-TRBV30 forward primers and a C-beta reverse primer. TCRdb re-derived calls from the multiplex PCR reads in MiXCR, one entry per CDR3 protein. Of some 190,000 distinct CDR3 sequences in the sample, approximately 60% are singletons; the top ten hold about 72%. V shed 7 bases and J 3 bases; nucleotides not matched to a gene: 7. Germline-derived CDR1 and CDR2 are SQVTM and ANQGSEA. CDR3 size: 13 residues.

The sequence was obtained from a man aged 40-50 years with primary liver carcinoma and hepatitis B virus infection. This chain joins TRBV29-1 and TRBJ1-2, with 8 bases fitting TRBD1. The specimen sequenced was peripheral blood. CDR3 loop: CSARRGPDYGYTF. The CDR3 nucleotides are TGCAGCGCCCGCAGGGGGCCAGACTATGGCTACACCTTC.